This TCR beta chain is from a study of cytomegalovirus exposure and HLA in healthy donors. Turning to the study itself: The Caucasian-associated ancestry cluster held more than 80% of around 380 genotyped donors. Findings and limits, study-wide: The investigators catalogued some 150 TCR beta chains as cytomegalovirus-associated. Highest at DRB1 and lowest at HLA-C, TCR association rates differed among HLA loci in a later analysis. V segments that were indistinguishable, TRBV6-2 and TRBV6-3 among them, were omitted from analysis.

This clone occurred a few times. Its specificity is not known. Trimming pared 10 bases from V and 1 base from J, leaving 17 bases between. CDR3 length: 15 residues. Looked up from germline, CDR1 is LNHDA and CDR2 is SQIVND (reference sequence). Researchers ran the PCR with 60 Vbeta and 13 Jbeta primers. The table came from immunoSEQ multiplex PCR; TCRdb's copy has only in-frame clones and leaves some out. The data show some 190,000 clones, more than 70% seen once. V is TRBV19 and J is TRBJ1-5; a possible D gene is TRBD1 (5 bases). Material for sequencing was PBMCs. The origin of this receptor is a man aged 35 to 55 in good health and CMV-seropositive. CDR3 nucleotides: TGTGCCACCGATTGGAGCAGGGTCAGCAATCAGCCCCAGCATTTT. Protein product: CATDWSRVSNQPQHF.